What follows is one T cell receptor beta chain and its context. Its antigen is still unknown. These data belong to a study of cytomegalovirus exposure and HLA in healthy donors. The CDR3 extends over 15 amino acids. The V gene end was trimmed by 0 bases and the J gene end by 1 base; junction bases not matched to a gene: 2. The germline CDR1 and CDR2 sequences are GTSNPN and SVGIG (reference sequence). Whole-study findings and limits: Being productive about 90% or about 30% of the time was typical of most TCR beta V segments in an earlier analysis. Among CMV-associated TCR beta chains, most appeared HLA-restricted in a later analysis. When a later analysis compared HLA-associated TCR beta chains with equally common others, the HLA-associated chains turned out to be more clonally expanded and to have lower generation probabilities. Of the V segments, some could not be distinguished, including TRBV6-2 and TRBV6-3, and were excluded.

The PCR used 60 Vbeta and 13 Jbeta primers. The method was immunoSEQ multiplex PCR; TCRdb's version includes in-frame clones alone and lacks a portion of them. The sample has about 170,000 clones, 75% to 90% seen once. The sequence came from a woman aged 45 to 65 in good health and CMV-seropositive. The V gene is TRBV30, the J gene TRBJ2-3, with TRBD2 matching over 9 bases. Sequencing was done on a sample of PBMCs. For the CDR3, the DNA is TGTGCCTGGAGTGTGGCGGGGGGGGGCACAGATACGCAGTATTTT. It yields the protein CAWSVAGGGTDTQYF.